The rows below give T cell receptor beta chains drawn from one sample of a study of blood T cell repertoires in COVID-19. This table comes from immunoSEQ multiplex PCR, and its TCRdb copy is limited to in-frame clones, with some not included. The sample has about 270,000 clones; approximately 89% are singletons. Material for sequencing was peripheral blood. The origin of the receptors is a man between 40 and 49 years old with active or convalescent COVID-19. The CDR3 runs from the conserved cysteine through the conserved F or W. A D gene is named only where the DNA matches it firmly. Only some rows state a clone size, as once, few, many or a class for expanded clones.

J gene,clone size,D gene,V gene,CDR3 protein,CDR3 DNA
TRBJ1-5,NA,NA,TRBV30,CAWSHTGGNQPQHF,TGTGCCTGGAGCCACACGGGGGGCAATCAGCCCCAGCATTTT
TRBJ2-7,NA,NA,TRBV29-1,CSVETDRNYEQYF,TGCAGCGTTGAAACAGACCGTAACTACGAGCAGTACTTC
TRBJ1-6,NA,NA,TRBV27,CASKGLGSSYNSPLHF,TGTGCCAGCAAGGGGCTGGGAAGCTCCTATAATTCACCCCTCCACTTT
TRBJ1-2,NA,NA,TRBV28,CASSEDRGYGYTF,TGTGCCAGCAGTGAGGACAGAGGCTATGGCTACACCTTC
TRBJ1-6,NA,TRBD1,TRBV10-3,CAISYDRVNSPLHF,TGTGCCATCAGTTACGACAGGGTGAATTCACCCCTCCACTTT
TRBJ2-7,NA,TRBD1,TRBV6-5,CATKGQGDFSYEQYF,TGTGCCACCAAGGGGCAGGGGGATTTTTCCTACGAGCAGTACTTC
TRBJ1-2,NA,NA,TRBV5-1,CASSFDLGGGYTF,TGCGCCAGCAGCTTTGATTTGGGGGGTGGCTACACCTTC
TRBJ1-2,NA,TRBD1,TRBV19,CASSIIAGQINSGEGYTF,TGTGCCAGTAGTATTATCGCGGGACAGATTAACTCGGGTGAAGGCTACACCTTC
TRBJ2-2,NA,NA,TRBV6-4,CASSVELNTGELFF,TGTGCCAGCAGTGTCGAGTTGAACACCGGGGAGCTGTTTTTT
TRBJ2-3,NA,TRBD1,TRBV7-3,CASSYIGTEKDTQYF,TGTGCCAGCAGCTACATAGGGACAGAGAAGGATACGCAGTATTTT
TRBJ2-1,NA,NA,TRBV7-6,CASSLGAPRNNEQFF,TGTGCCAGCAGCTTAGGGGCCCCCCGGAACAATGAGCAGTTCTTC
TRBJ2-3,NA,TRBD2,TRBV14,CASSQEGSGLDVGYF,TGTGCCAGCAGCCAAGAAGGTAGCGGGCTGGACGTAGGGTATTTT
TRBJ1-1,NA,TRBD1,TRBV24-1,CATSEAGTENEAFF,TGTGCCACCAGTGAGGCCGGGACAGAGAATGAAGCTTTCTTT
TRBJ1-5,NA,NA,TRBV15,CATSRGSLVSAGNQPQHF,TGTGCCACCAGCAGAGGTTCGTTGGTCTCCGCAGGCAATCAGCCCCAGCATTTT
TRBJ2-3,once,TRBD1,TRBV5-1,CASSWGRTGATDTQYF,TGCGCCAGCAGCTGGGGGAGAACAGGGGCCACAGATACGCAGTATTTT
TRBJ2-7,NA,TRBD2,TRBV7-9,CASSPRTKRGDYEQYF,TGTGCCAGCAGCCCCAGGACTAAGCGGGGGGACTACGAGCAGTACTTC
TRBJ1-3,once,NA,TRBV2,CASRGQFSGNTIYF,TGTGCCAGCAGAGGACAGTTCTCTGGAAACACCATATATTTT
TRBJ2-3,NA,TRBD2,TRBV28,CASSFQAGGATDTQYF,TGTGCCAGCAGTTTCCAAGCGGGGGGGGCCACAGATACGCAGTATTTT
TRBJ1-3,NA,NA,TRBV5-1,CASSPGVQGSSGNTIYF,TGCGCCAGCAGCCCAGGGGTACAGGGAAGTTCTGGAAACACCATATATTTT
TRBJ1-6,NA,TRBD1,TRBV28,CASSQQGVGWPLHF,TGTGCCAGCAGCCAGCAGGGGGTGGGGTGGCCCCTCCACTTT
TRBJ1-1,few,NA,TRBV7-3,CASSRSFVTEAFF,TGTGCCAGCAGCCGGTCGTTTGTCACTGAAGCTTTCTTT
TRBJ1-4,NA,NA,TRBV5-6,CASSLAGGVWEKLFF,TGTGCCAGCAGCTTGGCCGGAGGGGTTTGGGAAAAACTGTTTTTT
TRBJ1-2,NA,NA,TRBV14,CASSRNRVGIYGYTF,TGTGCCAGCAGCCGCAACAGGGTGGGGATCTATGGCTACACCTTC
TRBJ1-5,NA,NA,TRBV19,CASSIGNQPQHF,TGTGCCAGTAGTATCGGCAATCAGCCCCAGCATTTT
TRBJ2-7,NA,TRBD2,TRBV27,CASSAGTSGSNEQYF,TGTGCCAGCAGTGCAGGGACTAGCGGGAGTAACGAGCAGTACTTC
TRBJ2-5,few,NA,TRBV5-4,CASSREETQYF,TGTGCCAGCAGCCGAGAAGAGACCCAGTACTTC
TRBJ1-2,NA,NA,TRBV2,CASSDRGYGYTF,TGTGCCAGCAGTGATAGGGGCTATGGCTACACCTTC
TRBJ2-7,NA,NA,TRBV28,CASSPDSIDSPYEQYF,TGTGCCAGCAGTCCCGACAGTATAGACAGTCCCTACGAGCAGTACTTC
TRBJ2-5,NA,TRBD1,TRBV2,CASSQGGTGMYQETQYF,TGTGCCAGCTCACAAGGGGGGACAGGGATGTACCAAGAGACCCAGTACTTC
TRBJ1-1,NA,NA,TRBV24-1,CATSERQDAQAFF,TGTGCCACCAGTGAGCGACAGGATGCGCAAGCTTTCTTT
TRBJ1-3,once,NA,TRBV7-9,CASRDAGAAGNTIYF,TGTGCCAGCAGAGACGCAGGGGCGGCTGGCAACACCATATATTTT
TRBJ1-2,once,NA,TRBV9,CASSVTDTQGYGYTF,TGTGCCAGCAGCGTTACAGACACCCAGGGCTATGGCTACACCTTC
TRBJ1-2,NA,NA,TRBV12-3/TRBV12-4,CASRTAGYGYTF,TGTGCCAGCAGGACAGCCGGGTATGGCTACACCTTC
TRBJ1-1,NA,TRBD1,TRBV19,CASSPTGPTEAFF,TGTGCCAGTAGCCCGACAGGGCCCACTGAAGCTTTCTTT
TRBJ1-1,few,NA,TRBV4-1,CASSQEFGRDTEAFF,TGCGCCAGCAGCCAAGAGTTCGGCAGGGACACTGAAGCTTTCTTT
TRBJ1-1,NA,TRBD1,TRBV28,CASLTQGAGAFF,TGTGCCAGCTTGACCCAGGGGGCCGGAGCTTTCTTT
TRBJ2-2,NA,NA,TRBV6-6,CASSLLTGGLDTGELFF,TGTGCCAGCAGTCTATTGACAGGTGGCCTCGACACCGGGGAGCTGTTTTTT
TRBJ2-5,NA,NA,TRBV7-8,CASSPGLEKETQYF,TGTGCCAGCAGCCCCGGACTGGAAAAAGAGACCCAGTACTTC
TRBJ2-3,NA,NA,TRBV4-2,CASSQDRGGSTDTQYF,TGTGCCAGCAGCCAAGATAGGGGGGGAAGCACAGATACGCAGTATTTT
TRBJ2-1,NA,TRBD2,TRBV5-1,CASSLGTSVAYNEQFF,TGCGCCAGCAGCCTCGGGACTAGCGTTGCCTACAATGAGCAGTTCTTC
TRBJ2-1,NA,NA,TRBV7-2,CASSPTGTRNEQFF,TGTGCCAGCAGCCCCACCGGGACACGCAATGAGCAGTTCTTC
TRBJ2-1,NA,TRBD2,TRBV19,CASSILAGGSNEQFF,TGTGCCAGTAGTATCCTAGCGGGAGGAAGTAATGAGCAGTTCTTC
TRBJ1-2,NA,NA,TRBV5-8,CASSWEGTYGYTF,TGTGCCAGCAGCTGGGAGGGGACCTATGGCTACACCTTC
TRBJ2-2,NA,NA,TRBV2,CASSRDPSGELFF,TGTGCCAGCAGCCGGGATCCATCCGGGGAGCTGTTTTTT
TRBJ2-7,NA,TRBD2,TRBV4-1,CASSPRMAGEAYEQYF,TGCGCCAGCAGCCCGCGGATGGCGGGAGAGGCCTACGAGCAGTACTTC
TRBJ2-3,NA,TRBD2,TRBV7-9,CASSLLQTSGNTDTQYF,TGTGCCAGCAGCTTACTCCAGACTAGCGGGAACACAGATACGCAGTATTTT
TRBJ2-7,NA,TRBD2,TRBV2,CASSEGMLAGVEQYF,TGTGCCAGCAGTGAAGGGATGCTAGCGGGAGTCGAGCAGTACTTC
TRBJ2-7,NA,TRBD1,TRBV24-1,CATSDPGQGGSYEQYF,TGTGCCACCAGTGACCCCGGACAGGGGGGCTCCTACGAGCAGTACTTC
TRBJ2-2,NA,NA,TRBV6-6,CASSQTSNRVTGELFF,TGTGCCAGCAGCCAGACTAGTAATAGGGTCACCGGGGAGCTGTTTTTT
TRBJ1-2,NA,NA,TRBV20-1,CSARTAYGYTF,TGCAGTGCTCGGACAGCCTATGGCTACACCTTC
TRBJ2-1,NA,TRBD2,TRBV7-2,CASSRRLKREYEQFF,TGTGCCAGCAGCAGGCGGCTCAAGCGGGAGTATGAGCAGTTCTTC